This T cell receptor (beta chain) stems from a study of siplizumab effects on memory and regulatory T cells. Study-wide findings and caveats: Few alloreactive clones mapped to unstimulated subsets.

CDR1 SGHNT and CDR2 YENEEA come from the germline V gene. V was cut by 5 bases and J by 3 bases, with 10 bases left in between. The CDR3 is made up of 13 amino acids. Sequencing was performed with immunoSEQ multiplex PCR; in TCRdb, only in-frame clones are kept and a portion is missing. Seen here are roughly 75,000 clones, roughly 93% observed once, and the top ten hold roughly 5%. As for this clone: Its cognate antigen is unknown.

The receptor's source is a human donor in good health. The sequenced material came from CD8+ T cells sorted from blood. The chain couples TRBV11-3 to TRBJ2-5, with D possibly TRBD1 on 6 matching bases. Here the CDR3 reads CASSPRTEETQYF. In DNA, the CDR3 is TGTGCCAGCAGCCCACGGACAGAAGAGACCCAGTACTTC.